One and the same sample provided the 14 T cell receptor beta chains below, sequenced in a study of T cell responses to AZD1222 COVID-19 vaccine. The protocol was immunoSEQ multiplex PCR, while the TCRdb copy is restricted to in-frame clones and leaves out a portion. The sample lists some 180,000 clones, approximately 89% seen once, with about 1.8% in the top ten. This specimen consisted of peripheral blood, obtained 28 days after the second AZD1222 dose. The receptors stem from an adult who received the AZD1222 COVID-19 vaccine.

This rearrangement joins TRBV12-5 to TRBJ1-1; TRBD1 agrees at 10 bases. There are 15 residues in the CDR3. Germline V CDR1 and CDR2: LGHNT, FRNRAP. V gave up 5 bases and J gave up 4 bases; unmatched junction bases: 7. The CDR3 is CASGHRQGASTEAFF. In nucleotides, the CDR3 is TGTGCTAGTGGTCATCGACAGGGGGCGTCCACTGAAGCTTTCTTT.

The CDR3, as DNA: TGTGCCAGCAGCTTACTTGGCAGGGAGGCCCTGGGGGATGGCTATGGCTACACCTTC. Translating it yields CASSLLGREALGDGYGYTF. This rearrangement joins TRBV6-6 to TRBJ1-2; D perhaps matches TRBD1 (5 bases). The V gene's germline CDR1 is MNHNY and CDR2 SVGAGI (reference sequence). The CDR3 covers 19 residues. Trimming shortened V by 6 bases and J by 4 bases, and 30 bases separated the two germline ends.

The rearrangement uses TRBV3-1 (or the pseudogene TRBV3-2) and TRBJ2-2, with D uncertain. V was cut by 4 bases and J by 1 base, with 16 bases left in between. Looked up from germline, CDR1 is LGHDT and CDR2 is YNNKEL (reference sequence). CDR3 size: 17 residues. In DNA, the CDR3 is TGTGCCAGCAGCCGACCCTTTGTGGGCGGGAACACCGGGGAGCTGTTTTTT. It codes for CASSRPFVGGNTGELFF.

The chain uses TRBV5-4 and TRBJ2-3, with 7 bases aligning to TRBD2. The CDR3 has 18 residues. Germline lookup yields CDR1 SGHNT and CDR2 YYREEE (reference sequence). V was clipped by 0 bases and J by 1 base; unmatched bases: 11. For the CDR3, the DNA is TGTGCCAGCAGCTTGGGGCTTGGGAGGGCCGGGCGCACAGATACGCAGTATTTT. Protein: CASSLGLGRAGRTDTQYF. The full variable domain, with the rest looked up from reference TRBV5-4 and TRBJ2-3, is ETGVTQSPTHLIKTRGQQVTLRCSSQSGHNTVSWYQQALGQGPQFIFQYYREEENGRGNFPPRFSGLQFPNYSSELNVNALELDDSALYLCASSLGLGRAGRTDTQYFGPGTRLTVL.

The V gene is TRBV19, the J gene TRBJ1-2; 12 positions agree with TRBD1. Losses at the gene ends were 5 bases for V and 7 bases for J; bases not matched to a gene: 5. The germline V gene encodes CDR1 LNHDA and CDR2 SQIVND (reference sequence). The CDR3 extends over 14 amino acids. Here the CDR3 reads CASSPGTGGFGYTF. The CDR3 coding sequence is TGTGCCAGTAGTCCAGGGACAGGGGGCTTTGGCTACACCTTC.

The genes are TRBV30 and TRBJ1-4; D gene uncertain. The CDR3 has 15 amino acids. CDR1 is GTSNPN, CDR2 SVGIG, per germline (reference sequence). V lost 2 bases to trimming and J lost 0 bases, with 10 bases between them. The CDR3 reads CAWSSSSATNEKLFF. CDR3 in DNA: TGTGCCTGGAGTTCGTCGTCGGCAACTAATGAAAAACTGTTTTTT.

The chain carries TRBV5-8 and TRBJ1-5; TRBD1 matches at 7 bases. The CDR3 is 18 amino acids. From germline, CDR1 is SGHTS and CDR2 YDEGEE. V dropped 5 bases and J dropped 0; count of bases not matched to a gene: 14. The CDR3 nucleotides are TGTGCCAGCAGTGGGGCGGCAGGGGGGTTTTATAGCAATCAGCCCCAGCATTTT. It yields the protein CASSGAAGGFYSNQPQHF. Using reference TRBV5-8 and TRBJ1-5 for the parts outside the CDR3, the full variable domain is EAGVTQSPTHLIKTRGQQATLRCSPISGHTSVYWYQQALGLGLQFLLWYDEGEERNRGNFPPRFSGRQFPNYSSELNVNALELEDSALYLCASSGAAGGFYSNQPQHFGDGTRLSIL.

The rearrangement joins TRBV2 to TRBJ1-2; D ambiguous. Between the trimmed V and J ends, which lost 3 bases and 3 bases, there was a span of 8 bases. This CDR3 is built from 13 residues. From germline, CDR1 is SNHLY and CDR2 FYNNEI. CDR3 residues: CASSEEQHYGYTF. The CDR3 region has the DNA TGTGCCAGCAGTGAGGAACAGCACTATGGCTACACCTTC.

The chain couples TRBV5-1 to TRBJ2-7; the D gene could be TRBD1 or TRBD2 (5 bases each). The CDR3 covers 15 residues. Germline values: CDR1 SGHRS, CDR2 YFSETQ. The germline V and J ends were trimmed by 4 bases and 3 bases, with 17 bases remaining between them. CDR3 in amino acids: CASSPQGAGGYEQYF. For the CDR3, the DNA is TGCGCCAGCAGCCCTCAGGGAGCTGGGGGCTACGAGCAGTACTTC.

Points on this clone: Other DNA sequences within the sample encode an identical CDR3. The J gene is TRBJ1-3, the V gene TRBV5-1; D unresolved. CDR3 length: 14 residues. Germline CDR1 and CDR2: SGHRS and YFSETQ. Trimming took off 0 bases at V and 0 bases at J, with 4 bases between the two ends. The CDR3 loop reads CASSLASSGNTIYF. The CDR3 nucleotides are TGCGCCAGCAGCTTGGCCAGCTCTGGAAACACCATATATTTT.

The chain is built from TRBV28 and TRBJ1-1; no firm D call. Germline lookup yields CDR1 MDHEN and CDR2 SYDVKM. The V gene lost 6 bases and the J gene lost 5 bases, with 13 bases spanning the gap. There are 13 residues in the CDR3. The CDR3 coding sequence is TGTGCCAGCAGATCCCCGAGGAAAACTGAAGCTTTCTTT. This translates into CASRSPRKTEAFF.

V is TRBV15 and J is TRBJ2-7, with TRBD2 identical over 11 bases. The CDR3 has 16 residues. Unmatched junction bases numbered 9, after V lost 3 bases and J lost 5 bases. The germline gives CDR1 LNHNV, CDR2 YYDKDF (reference sequence). CDR3: CATSSGRLAGTDEQYF. The CDR3 nucleotides are TGTGCCACCAGCAGCGGACGACTAGCGGGAACGGACGAGCAGTACTTC. Variable domain in full (rest from reference TRBV15 and TRBJ2-7): DAMVIQNPRYQVTQFGKPVTLSCSQTLNHNVMYWYQQKSSQAPKLLFHYYDKDFNNEADTPDNFQSRRPNTSFCFLDIRSPGLGDTAMYLCATSSGRLAGTDEQYFGPGTRLTVT.

The genes are TRBV27 and TRBJ1-2; 7 bases agree with TRBD1. The CDR3 is 14 residues long. After removal of 5 bases from V and 4 bases from J, the junction contained 7 bases not matched to a gene. CDR1 MNHEY and CDR2 SMNVEV come from the germline V gene (reference sequence). CDR3 sequence reads: CASSPQGNGYGYTF. CDR3 nucleotide sequence: TGTGCCAGCAGTCCACAGGGGAACGGCTATGGCTACACCTTC.

This chain uses TRBV18 with TRBJ2-6, with no clear D. The CDR3 contains 15 residues. Germline CDR1 and CDR2: KGHSH and LQKENI. Trimming pared 3 bases from V and 0 bases from J, leaving 6 bases between. The CDR3 region is CASSPYGSGANVLTF. The CDR3 coding sequence is TGTGCCAGCTCACCTTACGGCTCTGGGGCCAACGTCCTGACTTTC.